This TCR beta chain was recovered during a study of graft-versus-host responses after intestinal transplantation. Whole-study context: All recipients were given anti-thymocyte globulin induction, and tacrolimus and steroids were then administered for three to four years. General observations from the study: Early after transplant, HvG clones declined as circulating GvH clones peaked. GvH clonotypes were identified within recipient marrow, with a subset emerging first in ileum or blood. Patients with graft-donor T cell macrochimerism had high graft-versus-host to host-versus-graft clonal ratios in allografts.

Generated by immunoSEQ multiplex PCR, the TCRdb table keeps only in-frame clones and is missing some. The sample includes tens of thousands of clones, approximately 90% of them seen just once. In regard to this clone: Its antigen is currently unknown.

The V gene lost 8 bases and the J gene lost 8 bases, with 19 bases spanning the gap. The CDR3 consists of 14 residues. Germline CDR1 ENHRY, CDR2 SYGVKD. The sample consisted of unstimulated CD8+ T cells sorted from spleen or lymph node cells, taken before intestinal transplant. The receptor comes from a human donor who received an intestinal transplant. The V call is TRBV10-3, the J call TRBJ1-3; no reliable D call. DNA of the CDR3: TGTGCCATCCGTGGTTTATCGTCCGAAGACACCATATATTTT. Its protein product is CAIRGLSSEDTIYF.